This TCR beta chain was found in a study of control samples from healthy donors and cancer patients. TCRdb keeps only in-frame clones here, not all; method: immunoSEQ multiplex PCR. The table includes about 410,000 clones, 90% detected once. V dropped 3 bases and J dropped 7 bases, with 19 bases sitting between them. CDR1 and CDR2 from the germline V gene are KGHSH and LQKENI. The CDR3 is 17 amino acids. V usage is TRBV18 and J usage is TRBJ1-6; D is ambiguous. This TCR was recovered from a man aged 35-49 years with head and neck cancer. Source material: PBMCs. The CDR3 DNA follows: TGTGCCAGCTCACCCCATGGAGTATCAGAAGGCAATTCACCCCTCCACTTT. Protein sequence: CASSPHGVSEGNSPLHF.